The clone carrying this T cell receptor (beta chain) turned up a few times. The data are from a study of early T cells in non-severe SARS-CoV-2 infection. TCRdb independently ran MiXCR on the 5' RACE reads; one entry per CDR3 protein. The sample carries some 66,000 distinct CDR3 sequences, around 9% recorded once. Germline CDR1 and CDR2: SQVTM and ANQGSEA. The length of the CDR3 is 14 residues. The V end lost 6 bases, the J end lost 0 bases, and 14 bases lay between the germline ends. Sequences were obtained from whole blood. This clonotype was obtained from an adult who was a healthcare worker with PCR-confirmed SARS-CoV-2 infection or an uninfected control (not recorded which). V usage is TRBV29-1 and J usage is TRBJ1-1, with D perhaps TRBD1 (6 bases). CDR3 sequence reads: CSVRTAGLNTEAFF. CDR3 coding DNA: TGCAGCGTACGGACAGCCGGGTTGAACACTGAAGCTTTCTTT.